The clone carrying this T cell receptor (beta chain) was seen only a few times. The data belong to a study of long-term antiretroviral therapy in people with HIV. This CDR3 is built from 14 residues. Germline CDR1 reads SNHLY; CDR2 reads FYNNEI. V lost 7 bases to trimming and J lost 0 bases, with 12 bases between them. The assay, immunoSEQ v3.0, was run at survey level. The protocol was immunoSEQ multiplex PCR, while the TCRdb copy is restricted to in-frame clones and leaves out a portion. The sample consists of 9,500 to 15,000 clones, over 70% of them appearing once. V is TRBV2 and J is TRBJ1-1; D remains ambiguous. The material was unsorted PBMCs, obtained 0.8 years before starting antiretroviral therapy. This sequence was found in a woman aged 40-49 years with HIV. CDR3 protein: CASTPFEMNTEAFF. CDR3 bases: TGTGCCAGCACTCCCTTCGAGATGAACACTGAAGCTTTCTTT.